This T cell receptor (beta chain) was captured by sequencing in a study of blood T cell repertoires in COVID-19. Study-level information: There were acute and convalescent COVID-19 samples, and they came from the United States, Italy and Spain. Nucleic acid was either cDNA or gDNA, and it came from T cells, B-cell-depleted T cells, or PBMCs.

The length of the CDR3 is 13 residues. Trimming pared 1 base from V and 3 bases from J, leaving 3 bases between. The germline CDR1 and CDR2 sequences are MNHEY and SMNVEV (reference sequence). In the original workflow: Estimated nucleated cell counts came from reference gene primer amplification. The protocol was immunoSEQ multiplex PCR, while the TCRdb copy is restricted to in-frame clones and leaves out a portion. V, J and clone size were drawn from that table, and D and trimming were deduced from the DNA. The sample shows roughly 280,000 clones, about 85% of them seen only once. The source is a woman in her fifties or sixties who had recovered from COVID-19. Sequencing used peripheral blood. The J gene is TRBJ2-2, the V gene TRBV27; no clear D gene. The CDR3 DNA is TGTGCCAGCAGTTTATACTACACCGGGGAGCTGTTTTTT. Translation gives CASSLYYTGELFF.